What follows describes a single TCR beta chain. One end of the junction fails to match germline, which may point to a read error. Germline lookup yields CDR1 SGHRS and CDR2 YFSETQ. This CDR3 comprises 15 residues. The data stem from a study of blood T cells in healthy people across ages. A second about 7 to 12 cycle PCR used barcoded and J-beta primers. One entry per CDR3 protein results from TCRdb running MiXCR on the 5' RACE reads. The sample has over a million distinct CDR3 sequences, 45% seen once. The chain has TRBV5-1 and TRBJ2-3; 10 positions agree with TRBD2. Sequencing used blood. The source of this sequence is a woman aged 55-69 years in good health. Here the CDR3 DNA reads TGTGCCAGCAGTCTAGCGGGAGTCCCCACAGATACGCAGTATTTT. Translation: CASSLAGVPTDTQYF.